This record concerns one T cell receptor (beta chain) sequence. Antigen specificity is unknown. Mismatch with germline at one junction end may stem from a read error. The CDR3 extends over 15 amino acids. Germline values: CDR1 SSHAT, CDR2 FNYEAQ (reference sequence). The sample comes from a study of cytomegalovirus exposure and HLA in healthy donors. Study as a whole: Within the Caucasian-associated ancestry cluster were roughly 81% of the 398 genotyped donors. Broader study findings: Segments of the TCR beta V type were, in most cases, productive about 87% or about 30% of the time in an earlier analysis. Through in vitro validation, three CMV-associated chains were shown to be specific for CMV antigens.

With 60 Vbeta and 13 Jbeta primers, the PCR was carried out. Using immunoSEQ multiplex PCR, the repertoire was profiled, and TCRdb retains in-frame clones only, with some absent. This sample yields 150,000 to 160,000 clones, of which around 75% are seen a single time; approximately 8% belongs to the top ten. J is TRBJ2-7 and V is TRBV7-7; TRBD2 matches 8 bases. Sequenced sample: PBMCs. The clonotype was recovered from a man in his thirties or forties in good health and CMV-seropositive. The CDR3 region is CASSLGSGTTYEQYF. The CDR3 DNA is TGTGCTAGCAGCTTAGGTAGCGGGACGACCTACGAGCAGTACTTC. Full variable domain (missing parts from reference TRBV7-7 and TRBJ2-7): GAGVSQSPRYKVTKRGQDVTLRCDPISSHATLYWYQQALGQGPEFLTYFNYEAQPDKSGLPSDRFSAERPEGSISTLTIQRTEQRDSAMYRCASSLGSGTTYEQYFGPGTRLTVT.